This note documents a single TCR beta chain sequence. Compared with germline, one end of the junction differs, possibly owing to a read error. The CDR3 has 18 residues. Germline CDR1 reads LNHDA; CDR2 reads SQIVND (reference sequence). The record originates from a study of HIV-infected patients and healthy controls. In TCRdb, the 5' RACE reads were re-called with MiXCR into one record per CDR3 protein. Of tens of thousands of distinct CDR3 sequences in the sample, about a fifth were seen once. The TCR sequence derives from a human donor in good health. Sequencing used CD4+ T cells from blood. V usage is TRBV19 and J usage is TRBJ2-1; the D is unclear. The CDR3 region is CASSIYQTTVSSFNEQFF. CDR3 DNA sequence: TGTGCCAGTAGTATATACCAAACGACGGTGAGCTCCTTCAATGAGCAGTTCTTC.